These 2 T cell receptor beta chains originate from one sample sequenced in a study of beta chain features in type 1 diabetes. Study-level findings and limits: Moderately but significantly shorter TCRB CDR3s were found in Type 1 diabetes patients in all four CD4+ subsets.

Expressed TCRB transcripts were sequenced because the entire RNA isolate underwent reverse transcription. Here immunoSEQ multiplex PCR was the method, and the copy in TCRdb shows in-frame clones only, minus some. The data hold around 170,000 clones, with 9% to 10% observed a single time. These receptors have no identified antigens. Specimen: central memory CD4+ T cells from blood. These TCRs come from a woman aged 25 to 39 with type 1 diabetes.

There are a few counts of this clone. The gene calls are TRBV28 and TRBJ2-1, with D tentatively TRBD1 (5 bases). Deletions cut 4 bases from V and 6 bases from J, with 10 bases between. There are 13 residues in the CDR3. Looked up from germline, CDR1 is MDHEN and CDR2 is SYDVKM. The CDR3 DNA reads as TGTGCCAGCAGTTGGGGCAGGGCCAATGAGCAGTTCTTC. Encoded protein: CASSWGRANEQFF.

The chain combines TRBV10-2 with TRBJ1-1; no definite D call. CDR3 length equals 14 residues. V shed 4 bases and J shed 4 bases, with 13 bases lying between them. Germline CDR1 is WSHSY and CDR2 is SAAADI. This chain's CDR3 is CASSGNSSPTEAFF. In DNA, the CDR3 is TGCGCCAGCAGTGGAAACAGTTCTCCCACTGAAGCTTTCTTT.